The next 12 T cell receptor beta chains were all read from a single sample in a study of shared clonotypes between healthy human individuals. TCRdb's copy holds only in-frame clones and misses some; the assay was immunoSEQ multiplex PCR. The sample has roughly 2 million clones; 85% to 95% are singletons. Sequenced input: naive CD4+ T cells sorted from blood. Subset noted: CD45RA+ positively selected. The source of these receptors is a man younger than 35 in good health.

This chain joins TRBV6-5 and TRBJ2-3, with TRBD1 as a possible D gene (6 bases). Trimming left V 6 bases short and J 4 bases short, with 17 bases between. This CDR3 comprises 15 residues. The germline V gene has CDR1 MNHEY and CDR2 SVGAGI. CDR3 sequence reads: CASSSPQQGADTQYF. CDR3 nucleotide sequence: TGTGCCAGCAGCTCCCCCCAACAGGGAGCAGATACGCAGTATTTT.

This chain links TRBV10-2 with TRBJ1-2; 7 bases are a match to TRBD1. V lost 5 bases, J lost 2 bases, and 5 bases stayed unmatched. CDR1 and CDR2 from the germline V gene are WSHSY and SAAADI. The CDR3 spans 14 residues. The DNA of the CDR3 is TGCGCCAGCAGTTTCCGGGACAGAAACTATGGCTACACCTTC. Protein product: CASSFRDRNYGYTF.

This clone was found once. This chain links TRBV6-5 with TRBJ1-2; D gene unclear. The CDR3 spans 13 residues. Trimming stripped 6 bases from V and 4 bases from J, with 12 bases between. Germline V lookup: CDR1 MNHEY, CDR2 SVGAGI. This chain's CDR3 is CASSLRLTYGYTF. CDR3 coding DNA: TGTGCCAGCAGCTTACGACTGACCTATGGCTACACCTTC.

DNA for the CDR3: TGTGCCAGCAGCCAAGATCGCCTCAGCGGGGTAACCTACAATGAGCAGTTCTTC. Translation: CASSQDRLSGVTYNEQFF. The rearrangement uses TRBV14 and TRBJ2-1, with 7 bases fitting TRBD2. The germline CDR1 and CDR2 sequences are SGHDN and FVKESK. V trimming: 0 bases; J trimming: 2 bases; junction bases outside the gene matches: 10. The CDR3 covers 18 residues.

This chain joins TRBV28 and TRBJ1-2, with a weak D call TRBD1 (6 bases). V lost 6 bases and J 4 bases, leaving 15 bases between the germline ends. In germline, CDR1 is MDHEN, CDR2 SYDVKM. CDR3 length equals 14 residues. The CDR3 loop reads CASRDPGQSYGYTF. The CDR3 DNA reads as TGTGCCAGCAGAGATCCCGGACAGAGCTATGGCTACACCTTC.

The chain joins TRBV4-2 to TRBJ2-7, with a tentative D call TRBD2 (5 bases). The V end was cut by 1 base, the J end by 5 bases, with 15 bases between. The CDR3 covers 15 residues. CDR1 LGHNA and CDR2 YNFKEQ come from the germline V gene. The CDR3 region has the DNA TGTGCCAGCAGCCAAGGTCAAGGCGGGTATGACGAGCAGTACTTC. This sequence encodes CASSQGQGGYDEQYF.

The chain employs TRBV5-4 and TRBJ2-5, with a weak D call TRBD2 (5 bases). The CDR3 has 13 residues. Germline CDR1 reads SGHNT; CDR2 reads YYREEE (reference sequence). Trimming pared 4 bases from V and 5 bases from J, leaving 12 bases between. CDR3 amino acids: CASSPDSRETQYF. For the CDR3, the DNA is TGTGCCAGCAGCCCGGACTCCAGGGAGACCCAGTACTTC.

The chain combines TRBV6-1 with TRBJ2-7; D is uncertain. V was shortened by 6 bases and J by 3 bases, with 6 bases between the two germline ends. Germline assignment: CDR1 MNHNS and CDR2 SASEGT. CDR3 size: 11 residues. CDR3 loop: CASRGFYEQYF. CDR3 coding DNA: TGTGCCAGCAGAGGGTTCTACGAGCAGTACTTC.

The gene calls are TRBV4-1 and TRBJ2-3, with TRBD2 as a possible D gene (6 bases). Trimming took off 4 bases at V and 2 bases at J, with 16 bases between the two ends. Per the germline V gene, CDR1 is MGHRA and CDR2 is YSYEKL. This CDR3 region has 16 residues. CDR3 coding DNA: TGCGCCAGCAGCCGATCCGGAGGGTCCCTCACAGATACGCAGTATTTT. This gives the protein CASSRSGGSLTDTQYF.

As to this clone: Other DNA sequences in this sample translate to the same CDR3. CDR3 in DNA: TGTGCCAGCAGTTACGGATCAGGAAGCAATCAGCCCCAGCATTTT. It is translated as CASSYGSGSNQPQHF. The chain employs TRBV6-5 and TRBJ1-5; D gene unclear. The CDR3 totals 15 residues. Germline CDR1 and CDR2: MNHEY and SVGAGI. V lost 2 bases and J 1 base, leaving 9 bases between the germline ends.

J is TRBJ2-5 and V is TRBV11-2, with 12 bases matching TRBD2. After removal of 3 bases from V and 1 base from J, the junction contained 3 bases not matched to a gene. Germline CDR1 is SGHAT and CDR2 is FQNNGV. The CDR3 has 16 amino acids. The DNA of the CDR3 is TGTGCCAGCAGCTTTACTAGCGGGGGGCTCCAAGAGACCCAGTACTTC. Translation gives CASSFTSGGLQETQYF. Based on the CDR3 plus reference TRBV11-2 and TRBJ2-5, the full variable domain is EAGVAQSPRYKIIEKRQSVAFWCNPISGHATLYWYQQILGQGPKLLIQFQNNGVVDDSQLPKDRFSAERLKGVDSTLKIQPAKLEDSAVYLCASSFTSGGLQETQYFGPGTRLLVL.

This clone has a single count. The chain uses TRBV21-1 and TRBJ1-5. TRBV21-1 is a recognized pseudogene. The CDR3 loop spans 19 amino acids. The CDR3 loop is CASSNPGGRAHDSNQPQHF. The DNA for the CDR3 is TGTGCCAGCAGCAACCCCGGGGGCAGGGCCCACGATAGCAATCAGCCCCAGCATTTT.